This TCR beta chain is from a study of T cell repertoires in cytomegalovirus infection. Overall study results and limits: The cumulative frequency of public TCR beta families identified carriers of CMV plus the relevant HLA.

The CDR3 extends over 16 amino acids. Trimming stripped 0 bases from V and 1 base from J, with 12 bases between. Germline V gene lookup returns CDR1 LGHNA and CDR2 YSLEER. Of note for this clonotype: Its antigen is unknown.

TCRdb fed the reads into MiXCR, producing one record per CDR3 protein. Here the sample spans about 55,000 distinct CDR3 sequences, around 20% being singletons. The receptor comes from a human donor in good health (CMV status not recorded). Some clones in this sample may be carry-over from other donors' samples. Material: CD8+ T cells from cultured PBMCs, obtained from culture after CMV antigen stimulation. The chain uses TRBV4-3 and TRBJ1-2; the D is unclear. The CDR3 bases are TGCGCCAGCAGCCAAGAGCCGAGGTCGCTTAACTATGGCTACACCTTC. Protein: CASSQEPRSLNYGYTF.